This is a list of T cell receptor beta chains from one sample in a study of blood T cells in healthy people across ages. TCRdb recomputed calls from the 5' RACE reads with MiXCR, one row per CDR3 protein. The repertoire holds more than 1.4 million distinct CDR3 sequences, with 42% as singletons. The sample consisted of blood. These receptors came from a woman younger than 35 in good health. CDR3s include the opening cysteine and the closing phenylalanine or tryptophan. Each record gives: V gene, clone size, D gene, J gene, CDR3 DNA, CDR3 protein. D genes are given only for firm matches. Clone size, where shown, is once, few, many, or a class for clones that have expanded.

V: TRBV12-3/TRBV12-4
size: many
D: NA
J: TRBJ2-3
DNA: TGTGCCAGCAGTTTAGAGGGCGATACGCAGTATTTT
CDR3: CASSLEGDTQYF

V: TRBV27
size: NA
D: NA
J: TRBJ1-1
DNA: TGTGCCAGCAGTTTAACAAATGGGGCGAACGGTGAAGCTTTCTTT
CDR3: CASSLTNGANGEAFF

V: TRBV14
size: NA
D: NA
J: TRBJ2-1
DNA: TGTGCCAGCAGCCTAAACAGGGTCAAGTTCTTC
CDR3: CASSLNRVKFF

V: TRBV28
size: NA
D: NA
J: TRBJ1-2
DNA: TGTGCCAGCAGTTTGTACCCCGGTAAGGGCTACACCTTC
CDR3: CASSLYPGKGYTF

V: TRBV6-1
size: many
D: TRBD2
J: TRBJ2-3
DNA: TGTGCCAGCAGCCCCACTAGCGGGGGGTCGGATACGCAGTATTTT
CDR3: CASSPTSGGSDTQYF

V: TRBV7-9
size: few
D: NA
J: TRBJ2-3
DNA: TGTGCCAGCAGCATACGGGACCGCAGCACAGATACGCAGTATTTT
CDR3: CASSIRDRSTDTQYF

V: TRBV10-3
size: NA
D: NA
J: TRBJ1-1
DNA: TGTGCCATCAGTGAGTTAGAAAAAAACACTGAAGCTTTCTTT
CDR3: CAISELEKNTEAFF

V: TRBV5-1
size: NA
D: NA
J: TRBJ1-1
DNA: TGCGCCAGCAGCTACGGATCGGACACTGAAGCTTTCTTT
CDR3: CASSYGSDTEAFF

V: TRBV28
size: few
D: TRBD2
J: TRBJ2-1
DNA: TGTGCCAGCAGTTTTATCTTCGGGAGGGAAAGTGAGCAGTTCTTC
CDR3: CASSFIFGRESEQFF

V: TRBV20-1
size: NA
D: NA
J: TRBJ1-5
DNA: TGCAGTGCTAGAGATCAAGCCCCCTCGGCGGATCAGCCCCAGCATTTT
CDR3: CSARDQAPSADQPQHF

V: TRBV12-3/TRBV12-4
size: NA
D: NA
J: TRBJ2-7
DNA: TGTGCCAGCAGTCTCTGGGAAGGGGCAGTCTACGAGCAGTACTTC
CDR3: CASSLWEGAVYEQYF

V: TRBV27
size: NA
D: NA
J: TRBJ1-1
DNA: TGTGCCAGCAGTTTATCAGGCATGGGGCCCCTCAACACTGAAGCTTTCTTT
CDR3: CASSLSGMGPLNTEAFF

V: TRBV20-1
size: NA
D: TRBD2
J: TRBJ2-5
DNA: TGCAGTGCTAGAGCTTTCGCCGGGACTAGCGGGAGTAAAGAGACCCAGTACTTC
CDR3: CSARAFAGTSGSKETQYF

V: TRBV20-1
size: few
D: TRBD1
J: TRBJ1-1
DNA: TGCAGTGCCCCCGGGACAGGGATTGAAGCTTTCTTT
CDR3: CSAPGTGIEAFF

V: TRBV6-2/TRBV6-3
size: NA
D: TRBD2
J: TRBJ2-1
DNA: TGTGCCAGCAGACACACGACTAGCCTGACCTTATACAATGAGCAGTTCTTC
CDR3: CASRHTTSLTLYNEQFF

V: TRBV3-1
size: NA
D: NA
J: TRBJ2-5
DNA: TGTGCCAGCAGCCAATCAATCCAAGAGACCCAGTACTTC
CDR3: CASSQSIQETQYF

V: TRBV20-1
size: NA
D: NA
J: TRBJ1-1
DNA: TGCAGTGCTAGAGATAGCGGGTTGAACACTGAAGCTTTCTTT
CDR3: CSARDSGLNTEAFF

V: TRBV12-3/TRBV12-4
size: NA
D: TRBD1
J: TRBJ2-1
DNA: TGTGCCAGCAAACCGGGACAGGGGGCCCATGAGCAGTTCTTC
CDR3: CASKPGQGAHEQFF

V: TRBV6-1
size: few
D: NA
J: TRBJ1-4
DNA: TGTGCCAGCAGTGATGGGGGGTCGGGTGAAAAACTGTTTTTT
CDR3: CASSDGGSGEKLFF

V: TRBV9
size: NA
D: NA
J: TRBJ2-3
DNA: TGTGCCAGCAGCTCCGGGACGGGAGCCGTAGATACGCAGTATTTT
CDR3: CASSSGTGAVDTQYF

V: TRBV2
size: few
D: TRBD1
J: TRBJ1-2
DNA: TGTGCCAGTCAAATCGGACAGGGGATAGGCTACACCTTC
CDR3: CASQIGQGIGYTF

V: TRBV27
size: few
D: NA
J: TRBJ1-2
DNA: TGTGCCAGAAGGTATGGCTACACCTTC
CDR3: CARRYGYTF

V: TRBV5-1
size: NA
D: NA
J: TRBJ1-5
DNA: TGCGCCAGCAGCTTTTTACCGGGGGGCGGCAATCAGCCCCAGCATTTT
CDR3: CASSFLPGGGNQPQHF

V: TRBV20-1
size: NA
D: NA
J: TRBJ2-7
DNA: TGCAGTGCTAGGGACCGGACTGTCCCCTACGAGCAGTACTTC
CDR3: CSARDRTVPYEQYF

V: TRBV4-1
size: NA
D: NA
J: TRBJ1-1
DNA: TGCGCCGGCAGCCAAGAGTCCCAGGCGAACACTGAAGCTTTCTTT
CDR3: CAGSQESQANTEAFF

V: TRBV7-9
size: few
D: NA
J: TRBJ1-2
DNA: TGTGCCAGCAGCTTACCGGGTCTCTATGGCTACACCTTC
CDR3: CASSLPGLYGYTF

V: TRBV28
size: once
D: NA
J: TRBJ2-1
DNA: TGTGCCAGCGGGCTAAGAATTGAGCAGTTCTTC
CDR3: CASGLRIEQFF

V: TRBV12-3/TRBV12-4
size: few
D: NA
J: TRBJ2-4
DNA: TGTGCCAGCAGCCCATCCCAGGGCTTCGCACCCAAAAACATTCAGTATTTC
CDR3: CASSPSQGFAPKNIQYF

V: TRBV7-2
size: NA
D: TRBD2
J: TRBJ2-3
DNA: TGTGCCAGCAGCTTAGTGGGCGGGGGGGCCACAGATACGCAGTATTTT
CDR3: CASSLVGGGATDTQYF

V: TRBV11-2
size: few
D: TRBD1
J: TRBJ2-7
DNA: TGTGCCAGCAGCCGGAGGGGGGGACAGGGTTACTACGAGCAGTACTTC
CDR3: CASSRRGGQGYYEQYF

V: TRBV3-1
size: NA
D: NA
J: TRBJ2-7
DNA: TGTGCCAGCAGCCGTGGGGCTTGGGGGAGCGAGCAGTACTTC
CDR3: CASSRGAWGSEQYF

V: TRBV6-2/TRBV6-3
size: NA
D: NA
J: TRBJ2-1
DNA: TGTGCCAGCAGCCGGGACGGAGTGAGCTCCTACAATGAGCAGTTCTTC
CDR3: CASSRDGVSSYNEQFF

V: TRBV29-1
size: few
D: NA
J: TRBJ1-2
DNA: TGCAGCGTTCTTGACCCAGCTAACTATGGCTACACCTTC
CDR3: CSVLDPANYGYTF

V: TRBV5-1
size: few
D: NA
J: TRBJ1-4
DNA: TGCGCCAGCAGCTTGGCCTCCGTCGGAGGGGCTGAAAAACTGTTTTTT
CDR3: CASSLASVGGAEKLFF

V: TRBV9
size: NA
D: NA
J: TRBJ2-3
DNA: TGTGCCAGTTCTGGCTACGGGAGTTCAGATACGCAGTATTTT
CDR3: CASSGYGSSDTQYF

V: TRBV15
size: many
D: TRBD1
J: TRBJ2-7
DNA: TGTGCCACCAGCGTAAAAGGACAGGGGTTAGTCAACGAGCAGTACTTC
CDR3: CATSVKGQGLVNEQYF

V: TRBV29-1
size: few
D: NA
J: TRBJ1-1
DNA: TGCAGCGTTGAGAGGGCGGTGAACACTGAAGCTTTCTTT
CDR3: CSVERAVNTEAFF

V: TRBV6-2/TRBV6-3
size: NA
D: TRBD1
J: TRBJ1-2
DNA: TGTGCCAGCAGTTACTCCCTCGGACAGGCCGACTACACCTTC
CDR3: CASSYSLGQADYTF

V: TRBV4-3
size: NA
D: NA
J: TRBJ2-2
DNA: TGCGCCAGCAGCCACTACATTAGGGGGGGTTCCGGGGAGCTGTTTTTT
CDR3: CASSHYIRGGSGELFF

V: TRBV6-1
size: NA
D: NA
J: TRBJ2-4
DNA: TGTGCCAGCAGTGAACCAGGGATTGGGGGAATGAGGCAGTACTTC
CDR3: CASSEPGIGGMRQYF

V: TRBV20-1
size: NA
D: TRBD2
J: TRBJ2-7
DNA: TGCAGTGCTAGTGGAGCGGGGGGTTATCCCTACGAGCAGTACTTC
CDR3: CSASGAGGYPYEQYF

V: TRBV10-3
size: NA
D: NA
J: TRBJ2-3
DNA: TGTGCCATCGGAGTCCATGGCACAGATACGCAGTATTTT
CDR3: CAIGVHGTDTQYF

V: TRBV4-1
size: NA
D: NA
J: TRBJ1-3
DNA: TGCGCCAGCAGTTTAGGGCGTGGAAACACCATATATTTT
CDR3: CASSLGRGNTIYF

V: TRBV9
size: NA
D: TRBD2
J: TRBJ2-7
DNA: TGTGCCAGCAGCGTGACTAGCGGGAGCGCTGAGCAGTACTTC
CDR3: CASSVTSGSAEQYF

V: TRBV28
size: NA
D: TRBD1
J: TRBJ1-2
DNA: TGTGCCAGCAGTCTAACGAACGACAGGGGTGGCTACACCTTC
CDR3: CASSLTNDRGGYTF

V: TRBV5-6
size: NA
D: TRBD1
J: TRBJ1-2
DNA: TGTGCCAGCAGCCCATGGGACAGGGATTCCTATGGCTACACCTTC
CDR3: CASSPWDRDSYGYTF

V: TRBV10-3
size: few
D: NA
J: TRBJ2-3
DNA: TGTGCCATCTCGGGAACGCAGGTCGATACGCAGTATTTT
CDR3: CAISGTQVDTQYF

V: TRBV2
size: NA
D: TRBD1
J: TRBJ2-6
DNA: TGTGCCAGCAGCCAACCTCAAGACAGGGCGACTGGGGCCAACGTCCTGACTTTC
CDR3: CASSQPQDRATGANVLTF

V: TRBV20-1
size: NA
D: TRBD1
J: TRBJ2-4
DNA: TGCAGTGCTAGAGCCAGTAACAGGGGCCGAAAAAACATTCAGTACTTC
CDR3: CSARASNRGRKNIQYF

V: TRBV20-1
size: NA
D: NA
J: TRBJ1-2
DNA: TGCAGTGCTAGAGACCCGCAGACCTATGGCTACACCTTC
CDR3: CSARDPQTYGYTF

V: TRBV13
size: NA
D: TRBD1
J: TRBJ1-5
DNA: TGTGCCAGCACTCAGGGGGCCGGCAATCAGCCCCAGCATTTT
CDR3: CASTQGAGNQPQHF

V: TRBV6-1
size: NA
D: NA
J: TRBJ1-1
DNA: TGTGCCAGCATGCGGGGCCCCTATGAAGCTTTCTTT
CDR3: CASMRGPYEAFF

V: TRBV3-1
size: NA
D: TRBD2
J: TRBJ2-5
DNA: TGTGCCAGCAGCCAAGATCCCGGACTAGCGGGAAAAGAGACCCAGTACTTC
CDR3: CASSQDPGLAGKETQYF

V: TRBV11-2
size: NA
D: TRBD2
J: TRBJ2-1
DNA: TGTGCCAGCAGCTTAGATGCGAGACTAGCGGTAAGGGAGCAGTTCTTC
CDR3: CASSLDARLAVREQFF

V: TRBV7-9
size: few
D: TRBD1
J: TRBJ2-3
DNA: TGTGCCAGCAGCGTCGGACAGGGGGGAGATACGCAGTATTTT
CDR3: CASSVGQGGDTQYF

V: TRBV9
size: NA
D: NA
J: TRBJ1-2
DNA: TGTGCCAGCAGCGCGGGCGTCTATGGCTACACCTTC
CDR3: CASSAGVYGYTF

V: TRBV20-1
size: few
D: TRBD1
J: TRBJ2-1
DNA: TGCAGTGCTAGAGCTGGGACAGGGTATAATGAGCAGTTCTTC
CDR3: CSARAGTGYNEQFF